The 22 T cell receptor beta chains below come from one sample, sequenced in a study of blood T cell repertoires in COVID-19. TCRdb's copy holds only in-frame clones and misses some; the assay was immunoSEQ multiplex PCR. Altogether about 220,000 clones are present, just over 85% being singletons, with the ten largest covering over 2%. Sequenced material: peripheral blood. Receptors originate from a man aged 30-40 years who had recovered from COVID-19.

The V gene is TRBV9, the J gene TRBJ1-6; 7 nucleotides line up with TRBD1. The CDR3 length is 17 residues. Per the germline V gene, CDR1 is SGDLS and CDR2 is YYNGEE. After removal of 6 bases from V and 0 bases from J, the junction contained 9 bases not matched to a gene. The CDR3 loop is CASKRDRDSSYNSPLHF. Written as DNA, the CDR3 is TGTGCCAGCAAAAGAGACAGGGACAGCTCCTATAATTCACCCCTCCACTTT. The full variable domain, completed using reference TRBV9 and TRBJ1-6, is DSGVTQTPKHLITATGQRVTLRCSPRSGDLSVYWYQQSLDQGLQFLIQYYNGEERAKGNILERFSAQQFPDLHSELNLSSLELGDSALYFCASKRDRDSSYNSPLHFGNGTRLTVT.

This chain uses TRBV12-3 or TRBV12-4 with TRBJ1-2; D is ambiguous. V lost 5 bases and J lost 5, with 6 bases in between. CDR3 length equals 11 residues. CDR3 DNA sequence: TGTGCCAGCAGTCCCCATTATGGCTACACCTTC. Translating it yields CASSPHYGYTF.

This chain uses TRBV4-1 with TRBJ1-1; weak D call: TRBD1 (6 bases). Germline-derived CDR1 and CDR2 are MGHRA and YSYEKL. This CDR3 region has 14 residues. The ends were cut back, 4 bases at V and 4 bases at J, with 13 bases in the middle. CDR3 nucleotides: TGCGCCAGCAGCCGAAGGGACATATTCACTGAAGCTTTCTTT. It translates to CASSRRDIFTEAFF.

The chain employs TRBV6-5 and TRBJ1-5, with D hard to call. Per germline, CDR1 MNHEY and CDR2 SVGAGI. CDR3 length equals 14 residues. Trimming shortened V by 2 bases and J by 2 bases, and 7 bases separated the two germline ends. The CDR3 protein is CASSYRGGNQPQHF. The CDR3 DNA sequence: TGTGCCAGCAGTTACCGTGGAGGCAATCAGCCCCAGCATTTT.

The chain recombines TRBV3-1 (or the pseudogene TRBV3-2) with TRBJ1-2; possible D gene TRBD1, 5 bases. CDR1 and CDR2 from the germline V gene are LGHDT and YNNKEL (reference sequence). V lost 4 bases, J lost 4 bases, and 16 bases lay in between. This CDR3 is 15 amino acids long. The CDR3 DNA reads TGTGCCAGCAGCCTGGGGAGCGGGACGGGCTATGGCTACACCTTC. This codes for CASSLGSGTGYGYTF.

The chain uses TRBV2 and TRBJ2-2, with D perhaps matching TRBD1 (5 bases). The CDR3 has 16 amino acids. Germline V lookup: CDR1 SNHLY, CDR2 FYNNEI. Trimming stripped 2 bases from V and 1 base from J, with 11 bases between. The CDR3 spells CASSEKDSVNTGELFF. CDR3 nucleotides: TGTGCCAGCAGTGAAAAAGACAGTGTGAACACCGGGGAGCTGTTTTTT.

V is TRBV2 and J is TRBJ1-1, with a weak D call TRBD1 (5 bases). Trimming left V 6 bases short and J 2 bases short, with 10 bases between. CDR1 and CDR2 from the germline V gene are SNHLY and FYNNEI. This CDR3 comprises 13 residues. DNA of the CDR3: TGTGCCAGCAGCCTACAGGTAAACACTGAAGCTTTCTTT. Residues: CASSLQVNTEAFF.

The table lists this clone with a few counts. This rearrangement joins TRBV5-1 to TRBJ1-1; tentative D call: TRBD1 (5 bases). The CDR3 runs 14 residues. Trimming stripped 0 bases from V and 1 base from J, with 7 bases between. Germline values: CDR1 SGHRS, CDR2 YFSETQ. The CDR3 here is CASSLDGGNTEAFF. In DNA form, the CDR3 reads TGCGCCAGCAGCTTGGACGGGGGGAACACTGAAGCTTTCTTT. The complete variable domain, with remaining parts taken from reference TRBV5-1 and TRBJ1-1, reads KAGVTQTPRYLIKTRGQQVTLSCSPISGHRSVSWYQQTPGQGLQFLFEYFSETQRNKGNFPGRFSGRQFSNSRSEMNVSTLELGDSALYLCASSLDGGNTEAFFGQGTRLTVV.

This chain uses TRBV4-3 with TRBJ1-4; D gene unclear. The germline V gene has CDR1 LGHNA and CDR2 YSLEER. V was cut by 0 bases and J by 3 bases, with 17 bases left in between. The CDR3 loop spans 18 amino acids. The CDR3 nucleotides read TGCGCCAGCAGCCAAGACAGTCGAGGCGCCGGCCCTAATGAAAAACTGTTTTTT. Amino acid sequence: CASSQDSRGAGPNEKLFF.

This clone has just a few counts. The V gene is TRBV18, the J gene TRBJ2-7; 9 positions match TRBD1. The CDR3 is 14 residues long. The germline gives CDR1 KGHSH, CDR2 LQKENI. Trimming at V came to 3 bases and at J to 4 bases, leaving 4 bases not matched to a gene. The CDR3 here is CASSPDRGRYEQYF. The DNA for the CDR3 is TGTGCCAGCTCACCGGACAGGGGACGGTACGAGCAGTACTTC. The full variable domain, in which reference TRBV18 and TRBJ2-7 provide the parts outside the CDR3, is NAGVMQNPRHLVRRRGQEARLRCSPMKGHSHVYWYRQLPEEGLKFMVYLQKENIIDESGMPKERFSAEFPKEGPSILRIQQVVRGDSAAYFCASSPDRGRYEQYFGPGTRLTVT.

The V gene is TRBV2, the J gene TRBJ2-6; tentatively, D is TRBD1 (5 bases). The V gene lost 5 bases and the J gene lost 0 bases, with 11 bases spanning the gap. This CDR3 is built from 16 residues. The germline V gene has CDR1 SNHLY and CDR2 FYNNEI. CDR3 DNA sequence: TGTGCCAGCAGTCGATCACAGGTCTCTGGGGCCAACGTCCTGACTTTC. Amino acids: CASSRSQVSGANVLTF.

This clone has just one count. The CDR3 region has the DNA TGTGCCAGCAGCTTAGGGGGGGGCCCGAGCTCCTACAATGAGCAGTTCTTC. Translated: CASSLGGGPSSYNEQFF. The V gene is TRBV7-9, the J gene TRBJ2-1, with D perhaps matching TRBD2 (7 bases). Trimming pared 1 base from V and 0 bases from J, leaving 13 bases between. CDR1 SEHNR and CDR2 FQNEAQ come from the germline V gene (reference sequence). This CDR3 has 17 residues.

The chain is built from TRBV10-1 and TRBJ2-5, with D hard to call. Germline CDR1 is WNHNN and CDR2 is SYGVQD (reference sequence). V shed 3 bases and J shed 5 bases, with 10 bases lying between them. This CDR3 spans 13 amino acids. As DNA, the CDR3 is TGCGCCAGCAGTGATCACAGCCGGGAGACCCAGTACTTC. Translating gives CASSDHSRETQYF.

The CDR3 sequence: CASILRSRLSNQPQHF. The CDR3 region has the DNA TGTGCCAGCATCCTCCGGTCCCGTTTGAGCAATCAGCCCCAGCATTTT. The rearrangement links TRBV28 to TRBJ1-5; no reliable D call. The CDR3 contains 16 residues. The V and J ends lost 7 bases and 1 base respectively, with 17 bases between them. Germline CDR1 and CDR2: MDHEN and SYDVKM.

V gene TRBV6-1 combines with J gene TRBJ2-2, with D perhaps matching TRBD1 (6 bases). The V end lost 4 bases, the J end lost 0 bases, and 15 bases lay between the germline ends. The V gene's germline CDR1 is MNHNS and CDR2 SASEGT. The length of the CDR3 is 17 residues. The CDR3 DNA reads as TGTGCCAGCAGTGTGCCACAGGGACGCCCGAACACCGGGGAGCTGTTTTTT. Amino acid sequence: CASSVPQGRPNTGELFF.

The rearrangement joins TRBV5-4 to TRBJ1-1; D perhaps matches TRBD1 (5 bases). Per the germline V gene, CDR1 is SGHNT and CDR2 is YYREEE (reference sequence). CDR3 length: 13 residues. The V end lost 3 bases, the J end lost 6 bases, and 12 bases lay between the germline ends. The CDR3 DNA is TGTGCCAGCAGCTCAGGGAATGGCGCTGAAGCTTTCTTT. Protein sequence: CASSSGNGAEAFF.

Many counts were recorded for this clone. The rearrangement links TRBV3-1 (or the pseudogene TRBV3-2) to TRBJ2-7; weak D call: TRBD1 (6 bases). The CDR3 is 16 amino acids. V dropped 4 bases and J dropped 2 bases, with 18 bases sitting between them. Germline loops: CDR1 LGHDT, CDR2 YNNKEL (reference sequence). The CDR3 DNA sequence: TGTGCCAGCAGCCCCAGGGGCAGGTTGGGGACCTACGAGCAGTACTTC. Protein sequence: CASSPRGRLGTYEQYF.

Only one count was recorded for this clone. The V and J genes are TRBV6-1 and TRBJ2-2; 12 bases agree with TRBD2. Germline trimming cut 4 bases from V and 1 base from J; bases unmatched to any gene: 7. The CDR3 covers 18 residues. The germline V gene has CDR1 MNHNS and CDR2 SASEGT. CDR3 sequence (DNA): TGTGCCAGCAGTGGTCTAGCGGGGGGGCCTAGGAACACCGGGGAGCTGTTTTTT. As protein: CASSGLAGGPRNTGELFF.

In regard to this clone: A read error may produce the germline difference seen at one junction end. DNA of the CDR3: TGCGCCCGCAGCGGGGCAGGGGGCGGGGGCACTGAAGCTTTCTTT. This codes for CARSGAGGGGTEAFF. The chain has TRBV5-1 and TRBJ1-1, with TRBD1 identical over 8 bases. The CDR3 is 15 amino acids. Germline lookup yields CDR1 SGHRS and CDR2 YFSETQ.

This clone has more than one count but fewer than ten. The chain's CDR3 is CASSWGQGNQPQHF. The CDR3 nucleotides are TGCGCCAGCAGCTGGGGACAGGGCAATCAGCCCCAGCATTTT. This chain uses TRBV5-1 with TRBJ1-5; TRBD1 agrees at 8 bases. Germline CDR1 is SGHRS and CDR2 is YFSETQ. The V gene end was trimmed by 3 bases and the J gene end by 2 bases; junction bases not matched to a gene: 1. The CDR3 totals 14 residues.

The V and J genes are TRBV13 and TRBJ1-1; D not certain. Germline CDR1 and CDR2: PRHDT and FYEKMQ (reference sequence). The CDR3 covers 13 residues. V was shortened by 3 bases and J by 4 bases, with 9 bases between the two germline ends. The CDR3: CASSFIGSTEAFF. The CDR3 DNA is TGTGCCAGCAGCTTCATCGGGTCCACTGAAGCTTTCTTT.

The chain links TRBV19 to TRBJ2-1; 7 bases align to TRBD2. Per the germline V gene, CDR1 is LNHDA and CDR2 is SQIVND (reference sequence). V lost 3 bases and J lost 7; bases outside the gene matches: 0. The length of the CDR3 is 12 residues. The CDR3 DNA reads TGTGCCAGTAGTATCGGGGGGAATGAGCAGTTCTTC. It is translated as CASSIGGNEQFF.